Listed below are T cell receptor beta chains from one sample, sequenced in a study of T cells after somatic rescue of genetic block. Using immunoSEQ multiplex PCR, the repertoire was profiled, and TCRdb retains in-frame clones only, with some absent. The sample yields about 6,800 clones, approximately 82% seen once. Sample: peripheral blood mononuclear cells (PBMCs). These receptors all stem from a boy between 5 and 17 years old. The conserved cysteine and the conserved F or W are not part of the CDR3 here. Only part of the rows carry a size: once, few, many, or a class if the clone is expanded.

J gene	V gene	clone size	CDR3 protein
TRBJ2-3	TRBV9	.	ASSNRGPGVTDTQY
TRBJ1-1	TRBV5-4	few	ASSWAHNSEAF
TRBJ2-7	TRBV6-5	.	ASSFGGVPYEQY
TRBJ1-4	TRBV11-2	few	ASRRRDRNEKLF
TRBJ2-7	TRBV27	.	ASSLRTPRPYEQY
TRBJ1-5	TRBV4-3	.	ASSQDWDQPQH
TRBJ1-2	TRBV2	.	ASSRLGQYYT
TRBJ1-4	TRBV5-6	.	ASSGGQGINEKLF
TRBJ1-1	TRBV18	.	ASSPFADPGRNTEAF
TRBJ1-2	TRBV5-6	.	ASKGRPGRLRGYT
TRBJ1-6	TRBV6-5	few	ASEELSYNSPLH
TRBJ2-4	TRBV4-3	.	ASSQDLGHQY
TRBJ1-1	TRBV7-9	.	ASSLQTEAF
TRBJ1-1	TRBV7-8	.	ASSLRLSVNTEAF
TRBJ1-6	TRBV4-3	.	ASSQDQPGQYNPPLH
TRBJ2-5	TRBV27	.	ASSWTPGSVETQY
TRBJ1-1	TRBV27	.	ASSLRGTAEAF
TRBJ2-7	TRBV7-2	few	ASSITRRQEQY
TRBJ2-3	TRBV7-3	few	ASSLRRGGTDTQY
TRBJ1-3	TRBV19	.	ASSIVGTAGNTIY
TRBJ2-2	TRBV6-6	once	ASSSRDIIRRGELF
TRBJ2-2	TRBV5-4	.	ASSSTGDGHGELF
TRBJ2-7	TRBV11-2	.	ASSSFYEQY
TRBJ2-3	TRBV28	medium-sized	ASSQTSAGTDTQY
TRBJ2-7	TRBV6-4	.	IERGPYEQY
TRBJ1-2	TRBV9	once	ASSVGGRGNYGYT